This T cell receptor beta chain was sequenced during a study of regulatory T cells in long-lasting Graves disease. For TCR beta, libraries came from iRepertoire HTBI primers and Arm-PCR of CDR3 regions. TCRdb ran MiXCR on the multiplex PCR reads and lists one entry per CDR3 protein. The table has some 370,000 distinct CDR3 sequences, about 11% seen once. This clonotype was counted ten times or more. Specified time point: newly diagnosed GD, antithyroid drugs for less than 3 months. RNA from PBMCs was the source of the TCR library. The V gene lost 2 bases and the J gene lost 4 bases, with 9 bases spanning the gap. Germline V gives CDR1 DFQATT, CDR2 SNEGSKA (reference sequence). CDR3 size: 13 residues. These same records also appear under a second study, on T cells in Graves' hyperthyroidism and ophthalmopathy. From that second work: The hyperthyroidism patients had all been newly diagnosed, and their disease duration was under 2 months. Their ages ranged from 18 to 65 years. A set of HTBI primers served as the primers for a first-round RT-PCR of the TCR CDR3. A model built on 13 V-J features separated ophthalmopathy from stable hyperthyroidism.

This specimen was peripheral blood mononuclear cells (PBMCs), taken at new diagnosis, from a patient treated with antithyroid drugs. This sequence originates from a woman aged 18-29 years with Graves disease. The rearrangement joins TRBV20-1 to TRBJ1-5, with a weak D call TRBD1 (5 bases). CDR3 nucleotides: TGCAGTGCTAGAACAGGAACTAATCAGCCCCAGCATTTT. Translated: CSARTGTNQPQHF.